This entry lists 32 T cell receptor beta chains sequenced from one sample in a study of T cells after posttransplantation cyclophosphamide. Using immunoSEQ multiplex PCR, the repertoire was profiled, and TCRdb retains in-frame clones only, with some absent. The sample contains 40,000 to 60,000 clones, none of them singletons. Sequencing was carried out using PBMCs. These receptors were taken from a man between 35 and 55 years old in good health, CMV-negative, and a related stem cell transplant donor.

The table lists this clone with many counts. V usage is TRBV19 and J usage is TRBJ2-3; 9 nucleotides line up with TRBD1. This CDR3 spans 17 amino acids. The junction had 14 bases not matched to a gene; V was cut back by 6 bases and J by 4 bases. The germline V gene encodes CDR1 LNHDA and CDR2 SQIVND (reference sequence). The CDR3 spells CASSLWGTGQGPDTQYF. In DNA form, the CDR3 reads TGTGCCAGTAGCCTCTGGGGTACCGGACAGGGGCCAGATACGCAGTATTTT.

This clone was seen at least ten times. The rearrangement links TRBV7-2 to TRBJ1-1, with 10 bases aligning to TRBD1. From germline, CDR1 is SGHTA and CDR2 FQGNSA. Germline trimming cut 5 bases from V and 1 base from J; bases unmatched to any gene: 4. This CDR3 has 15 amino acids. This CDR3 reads CASSPWTGGNTEAFF. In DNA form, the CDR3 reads TGTGCCAGCAGCCCGTGGACAGGGGGGAACACTGAAGCTTTCTTT.

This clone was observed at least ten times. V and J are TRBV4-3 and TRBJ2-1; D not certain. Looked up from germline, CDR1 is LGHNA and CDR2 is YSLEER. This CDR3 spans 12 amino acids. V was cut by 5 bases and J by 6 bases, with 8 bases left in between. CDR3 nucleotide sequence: TGCGCCAGCAGCTCGACGGGCAATGAGCAGTTCTTC. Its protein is CASSSTGNEQFF.

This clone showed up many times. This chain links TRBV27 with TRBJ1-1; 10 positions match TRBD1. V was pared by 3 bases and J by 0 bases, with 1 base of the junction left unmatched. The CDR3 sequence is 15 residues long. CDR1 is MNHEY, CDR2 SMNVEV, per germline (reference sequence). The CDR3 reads CASSFGTGVNTEAFF. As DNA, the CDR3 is TGTGCCAGCAGTTTTGGGACAGGGGTGAACACTGAAGCTTTCTTT.

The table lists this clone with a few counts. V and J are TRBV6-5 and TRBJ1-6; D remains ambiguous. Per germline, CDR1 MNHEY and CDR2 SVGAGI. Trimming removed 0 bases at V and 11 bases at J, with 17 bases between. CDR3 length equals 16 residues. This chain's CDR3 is CASSYSGSGSGAPLHF. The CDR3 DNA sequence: TGTGCCAGCAGTTACTCAGGTTCGGGGTCTGGGGCACCCCTCCACTTT.

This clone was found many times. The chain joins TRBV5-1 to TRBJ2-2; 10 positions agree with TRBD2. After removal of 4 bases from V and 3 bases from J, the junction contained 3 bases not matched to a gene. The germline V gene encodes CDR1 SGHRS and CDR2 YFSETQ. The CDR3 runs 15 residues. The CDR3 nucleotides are TGCGCCAGCAGCCGGACTAGCGGCGACACCGGGGAGCTGTTTTTT. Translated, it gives CASSRTSGDTGELFF.

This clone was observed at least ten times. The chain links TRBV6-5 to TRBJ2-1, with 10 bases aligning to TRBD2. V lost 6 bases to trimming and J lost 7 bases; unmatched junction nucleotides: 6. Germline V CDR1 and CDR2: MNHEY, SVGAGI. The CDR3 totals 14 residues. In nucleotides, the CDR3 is TGTGCCAGCAGATTAGCGGGGGGTAAGAATGAGCAGTTCTTC. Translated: CASRLAGGKNEQFF.

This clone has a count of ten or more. Here the CDR3 reads CASSLSTRDRQPQHF. CDR3 bases: TGTGCCAGCAGTTTATCAACGCGGGACAGACAGCCCCAGCATTTT. This sequence joins TRBV28 and TRBJ1-5; 7 bases map to TRBD1. Per the germline V gene, CDR1 is MDHEN and CDR2 is SYDVKM. Trimming took 1 base from V and 7 from J; bases not matched to a gene: 7. This CDR3 region has 15 residues.

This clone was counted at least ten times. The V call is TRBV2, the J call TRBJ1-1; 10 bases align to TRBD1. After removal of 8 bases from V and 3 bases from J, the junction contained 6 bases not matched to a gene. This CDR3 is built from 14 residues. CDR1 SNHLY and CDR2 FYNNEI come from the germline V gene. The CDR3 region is CASAWTGGYTEAFF. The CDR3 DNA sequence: TGTGCCAGCGCATGGACAGGGGGTTACACTGAAGCTTTCTTT.

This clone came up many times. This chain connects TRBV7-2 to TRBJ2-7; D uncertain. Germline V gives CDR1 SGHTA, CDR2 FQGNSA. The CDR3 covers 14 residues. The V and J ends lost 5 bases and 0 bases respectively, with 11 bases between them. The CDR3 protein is CASSTRVNSYEQYF. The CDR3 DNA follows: TGTGCCAGCAGCACCCGGGTTAACTCCTACGAGCAGTACTTC. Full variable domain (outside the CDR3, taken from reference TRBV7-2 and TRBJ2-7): GAGVSQSPSNKVTEKGKDVELRCDPISGHTALYWYRQSLGQGLEFLIYFQGNSAPDKSGLPSDRFSAERTGGSVSTLTIQRTQQEDSAVYLCASSTRVNSYEQYFGPGTRLTVT.

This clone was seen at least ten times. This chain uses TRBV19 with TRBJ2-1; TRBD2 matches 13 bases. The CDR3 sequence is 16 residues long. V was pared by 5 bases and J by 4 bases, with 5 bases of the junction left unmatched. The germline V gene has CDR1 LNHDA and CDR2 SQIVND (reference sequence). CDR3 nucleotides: TGTGCCAGTAGTGCCCGGACTAGCGGGAGTTACAATGAGCAGTTCTTC. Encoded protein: CASSARTSGSYNEQFF.

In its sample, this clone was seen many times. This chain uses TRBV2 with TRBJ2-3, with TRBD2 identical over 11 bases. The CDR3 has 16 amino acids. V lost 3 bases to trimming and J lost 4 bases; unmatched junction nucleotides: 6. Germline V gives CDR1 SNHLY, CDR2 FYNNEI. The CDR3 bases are TGTGCCAGCAGTGACGGACTAGCGGGTAACCCAGATACGCAGTATTTT. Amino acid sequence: CASSDGLAGNPDTQYF.

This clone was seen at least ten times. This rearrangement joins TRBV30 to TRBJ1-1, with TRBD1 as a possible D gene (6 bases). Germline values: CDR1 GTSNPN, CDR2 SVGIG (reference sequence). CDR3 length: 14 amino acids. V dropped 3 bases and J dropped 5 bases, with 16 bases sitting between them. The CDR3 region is CAWRLSQGWTEAFF. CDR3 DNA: TGTGCCTGGAGGTTATCCCAGGGGTGGACTGAAGCTTTCTTT.

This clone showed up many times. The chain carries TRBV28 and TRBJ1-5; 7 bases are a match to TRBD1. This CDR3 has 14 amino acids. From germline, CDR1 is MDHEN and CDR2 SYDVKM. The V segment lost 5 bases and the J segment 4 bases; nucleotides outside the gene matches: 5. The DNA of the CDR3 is TGTGCCAGCAGTGTGGGACAGCCGAATCAGCCCCAGCATTTT. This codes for CASSVGQPNQPQHF.

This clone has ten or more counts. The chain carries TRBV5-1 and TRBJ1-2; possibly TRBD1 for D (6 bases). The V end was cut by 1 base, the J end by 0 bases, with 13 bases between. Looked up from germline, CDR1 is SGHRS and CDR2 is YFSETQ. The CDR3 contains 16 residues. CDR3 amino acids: CASSLWGGLANYGYTF. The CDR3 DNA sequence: TGCGCCAGCAGCTTGTGGGGGGGCCTAGCTAACTATGGCTACACCTTC.

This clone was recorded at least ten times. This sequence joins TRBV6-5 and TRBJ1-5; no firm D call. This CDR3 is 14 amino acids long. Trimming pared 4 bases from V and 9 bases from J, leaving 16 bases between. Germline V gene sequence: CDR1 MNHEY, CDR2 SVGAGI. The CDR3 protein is CASSSEDGLPPQHF. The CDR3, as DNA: TGTGCCAGCAGTTCGGAGGACGGCCTCCCGCCCCAGCATTTT.

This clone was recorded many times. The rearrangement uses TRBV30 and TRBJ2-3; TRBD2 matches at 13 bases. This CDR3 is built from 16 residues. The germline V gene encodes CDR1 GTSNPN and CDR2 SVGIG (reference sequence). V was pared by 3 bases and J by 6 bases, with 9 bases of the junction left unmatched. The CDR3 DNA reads TGTGCCTGGAGCGAGAGCCGGACTAGCGGGAGTGATACGCAGTATTTT. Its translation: CAWSESRTSGSDTQYF.

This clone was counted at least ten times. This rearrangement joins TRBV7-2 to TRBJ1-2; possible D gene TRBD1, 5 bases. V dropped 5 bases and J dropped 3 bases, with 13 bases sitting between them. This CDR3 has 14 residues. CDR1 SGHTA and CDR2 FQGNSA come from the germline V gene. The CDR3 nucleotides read TGTGCCAGCAGCCCCGACGGGGGTGACTATGGCTACACCTTC. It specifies CASSPDGGDYGYTF.

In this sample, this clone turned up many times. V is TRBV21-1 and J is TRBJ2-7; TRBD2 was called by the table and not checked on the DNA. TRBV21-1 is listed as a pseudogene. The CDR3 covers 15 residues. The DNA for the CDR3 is TGTGCCAGCAGCGCGTACCGGGACTATCTCAGAAGGCAGTACTTC. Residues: CASSAYRDYLRRQYF.

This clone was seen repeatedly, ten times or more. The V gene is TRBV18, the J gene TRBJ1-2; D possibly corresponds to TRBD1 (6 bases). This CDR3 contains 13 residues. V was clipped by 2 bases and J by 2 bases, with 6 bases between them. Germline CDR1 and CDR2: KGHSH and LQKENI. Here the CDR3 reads CASSPTGNYGYTF. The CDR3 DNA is TGTGCCAGCTCACCAACAGGGAACTATGGCTACACCTTC.

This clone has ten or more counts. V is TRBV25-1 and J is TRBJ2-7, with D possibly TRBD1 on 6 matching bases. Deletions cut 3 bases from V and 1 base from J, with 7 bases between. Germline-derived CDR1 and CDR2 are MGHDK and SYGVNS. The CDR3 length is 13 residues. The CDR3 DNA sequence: TGTGCCAGCAGTGAGAGGGGGTCCTACGAGCAGTACTTC. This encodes CASSERGSYEQYF.

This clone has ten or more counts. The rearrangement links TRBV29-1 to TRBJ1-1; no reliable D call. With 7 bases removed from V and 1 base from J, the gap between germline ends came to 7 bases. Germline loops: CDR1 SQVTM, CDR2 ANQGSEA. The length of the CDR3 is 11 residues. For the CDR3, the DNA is TGCAGCGCCGAGAGGAACACTGAAGCTTTCTTT. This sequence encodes CSAERNTEAFF.

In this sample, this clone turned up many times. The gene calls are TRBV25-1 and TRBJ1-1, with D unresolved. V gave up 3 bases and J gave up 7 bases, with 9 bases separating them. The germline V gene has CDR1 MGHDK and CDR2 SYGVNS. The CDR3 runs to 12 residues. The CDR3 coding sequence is TGTGCCAGCAGTGATCTGACACTTGAAGCTTTCTTT. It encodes CASSDLTLEAFF. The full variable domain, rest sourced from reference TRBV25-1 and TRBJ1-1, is EADIYQTPRYLVIGTGKKITLECSQTMGHDKMYWYQQDPGMELHLIHYSYGVNSTEKGDLSSESTVSRIRTEHFPLTLESARPSHTSQYLCASSDLTLEAFFGQGTRLTVV.

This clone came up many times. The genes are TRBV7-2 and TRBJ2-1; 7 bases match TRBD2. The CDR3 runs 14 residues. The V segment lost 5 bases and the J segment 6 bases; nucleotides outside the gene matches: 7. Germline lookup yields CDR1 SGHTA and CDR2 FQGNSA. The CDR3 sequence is CASSTARGSNEQFF. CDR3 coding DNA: TGTGCCAGCAGCACCGCCCGCGGGAGCAATGAGCAGTTCTTC.

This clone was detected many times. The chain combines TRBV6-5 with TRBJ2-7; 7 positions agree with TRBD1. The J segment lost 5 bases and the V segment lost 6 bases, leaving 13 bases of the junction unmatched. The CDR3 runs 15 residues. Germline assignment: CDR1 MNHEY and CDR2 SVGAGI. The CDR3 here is CASRPTDRVPHEQYF. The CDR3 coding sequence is TGTGCCAGCAGACCAACTGACAGGGTTCCCCACGAGCAGTACTTC.

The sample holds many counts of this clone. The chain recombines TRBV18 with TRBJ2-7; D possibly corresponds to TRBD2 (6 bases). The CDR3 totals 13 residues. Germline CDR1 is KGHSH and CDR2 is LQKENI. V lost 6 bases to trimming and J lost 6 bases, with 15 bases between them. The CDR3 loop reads CASSSLLGGEQYF. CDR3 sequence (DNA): TGTGCCAGCTCGAGCCTTTTGGGGGGCGAGCAGTACTTC. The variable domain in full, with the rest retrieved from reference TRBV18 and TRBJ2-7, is NAGVMQNPRHLVRRRGQEARLRCSPMKGHSHVYWYRQLPEEGLKFMVYLQKENIIDESGMPKERFSAEFPKEGPSILRIQQVVRGDSAAYFCASSSLLGGEQYFGPGTRLTVT.

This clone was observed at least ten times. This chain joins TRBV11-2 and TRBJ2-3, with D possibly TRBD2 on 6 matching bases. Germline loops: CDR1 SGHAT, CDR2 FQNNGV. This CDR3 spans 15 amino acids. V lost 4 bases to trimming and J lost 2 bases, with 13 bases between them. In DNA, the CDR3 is TGTGCCAGCAGCTCGAGCGGGTGGTACACAGATACGCAGTATTTT. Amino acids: CASSSSGWYTDTQYF.

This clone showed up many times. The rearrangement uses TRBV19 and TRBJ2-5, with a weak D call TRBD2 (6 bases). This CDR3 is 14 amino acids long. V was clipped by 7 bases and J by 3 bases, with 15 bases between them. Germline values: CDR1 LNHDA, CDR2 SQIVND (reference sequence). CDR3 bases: TGTGCCAGTACCCGCTCCCCGGGAGAAGAGACCCAGTACTTC. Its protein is CASTRSPGEETQYF.

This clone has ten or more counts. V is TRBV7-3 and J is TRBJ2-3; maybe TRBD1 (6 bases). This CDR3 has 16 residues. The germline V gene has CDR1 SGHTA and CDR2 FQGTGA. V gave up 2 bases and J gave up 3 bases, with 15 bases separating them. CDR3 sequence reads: CASSLEGRGGTDTQYF. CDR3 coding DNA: TGTGCCAGCAGCTTAGAAGGCAGGGGTGGTACAGATACGCAGTATTTT.

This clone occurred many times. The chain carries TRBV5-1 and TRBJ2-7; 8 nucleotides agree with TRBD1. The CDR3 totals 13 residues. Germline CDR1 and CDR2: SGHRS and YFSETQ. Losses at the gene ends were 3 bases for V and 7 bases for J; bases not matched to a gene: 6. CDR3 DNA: TGCGCCAGCAGCTGGACAGGGCCCTCGGAGCAGTACTTC. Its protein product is CASSWTGPSEQYF.

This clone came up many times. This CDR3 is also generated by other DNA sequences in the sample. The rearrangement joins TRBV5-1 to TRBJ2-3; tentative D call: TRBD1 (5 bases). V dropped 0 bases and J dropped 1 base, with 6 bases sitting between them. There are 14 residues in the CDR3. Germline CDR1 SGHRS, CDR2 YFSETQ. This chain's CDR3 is CASSLEGGTDTQYF. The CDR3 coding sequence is TGCGCCAGCAGCTTGGAAGGGGGCACAGATACGCAGTATTTT.

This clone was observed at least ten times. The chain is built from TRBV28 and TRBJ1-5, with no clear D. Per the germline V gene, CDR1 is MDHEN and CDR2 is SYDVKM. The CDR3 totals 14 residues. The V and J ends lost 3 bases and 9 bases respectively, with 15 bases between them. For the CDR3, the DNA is TGTGCCAGCAGTTTTCATTCCGGGGAAGGGCCCCAGCATTTT. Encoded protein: CASSFHSGEGPQHF.